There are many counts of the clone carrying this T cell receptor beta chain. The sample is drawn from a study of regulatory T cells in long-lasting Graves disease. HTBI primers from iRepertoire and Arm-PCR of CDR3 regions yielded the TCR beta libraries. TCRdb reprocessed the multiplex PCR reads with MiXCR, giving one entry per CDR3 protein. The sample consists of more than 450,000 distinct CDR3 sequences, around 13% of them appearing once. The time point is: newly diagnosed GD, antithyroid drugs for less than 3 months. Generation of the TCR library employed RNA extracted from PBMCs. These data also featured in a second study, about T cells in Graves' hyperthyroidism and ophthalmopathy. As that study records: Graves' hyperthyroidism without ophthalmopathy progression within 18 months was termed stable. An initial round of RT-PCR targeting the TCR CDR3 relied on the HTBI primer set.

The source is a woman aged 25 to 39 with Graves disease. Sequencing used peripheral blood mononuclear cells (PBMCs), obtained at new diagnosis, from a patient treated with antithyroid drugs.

CDR3 sequence (DNA): TGTGCCAGCAGTCCCCGGAGGGTCGCTCTCCCAAGGGGCTATGGCTACACCTTC. It encodes CASSPRRVALPRGYGYTF. The V gene is TRBV12-3 or TRBV12-4, the J gene TRBJ1-2; maybe TRBD1 (5 bases). V lost 5 bases and J lost 4, with 26 bases in between. This CDR3 comprises 18 residues.